The 14 T cell receptor beta chains reported below all come from one sample, sequenced in a study of cytomegalovirus exposure and HLA in healthy donors. The study ran its PCR with 60 Vbeta and 13 Jbeta primers. Produced via immunoSEQ multiplex PCR; TCRdb's table is partial and in-frame only. The data contain more than 90,000 clones, 70% to 85% of them singletons. Sequencing used PBMCs. The receptor set was obtained from a man between 45 and 60 years old in good health and CMV-seronegative.

This chain uses TRBV6-5 with TRBJ2-3; 8 nucleotides line up with TRBD2. Germline assignment: CDR1 MNHEY and CDR2 SVGAGI. The CDR3 runs to 15 residues. V shed 3 bases and J 4 bases; nucleotides not matched to a gene: 6. As DNA, the CDR3 is TGTGCCAGCAGTTATTTCGGACTAGCAGCAGATACGCAGTATTTT. Encoded protein: CASSYFGLAADTQYF.

The gene calls are TRBV19 and TRBJ1-2; 7 bases match TRBD1. Trimming took 6 bases from V and 4 from J; bases not matched to a gene: 5. The CDR3 has 13 residues. Germline CDR1 and CDR2: LNHDA and SQIVND (reference sequence). In nucleotides, the CDR3 is TGTGCCAGTAGCCCAGGGACAGCCTATGGCTACACCTTC. It codes for CASSPGTAYGYTF.

The rearrangement links TRBV13 to TRBJ2-7, with TRBD2 as a possible D gene (6 bases). CDR3 size: 15 residues. Germline CDR1 is PRHDT and CDR2 is FYEKMQ (reference sequence). V was clipped by 0 bases and J by 1 base, with 10 bases between them. The CDR3 bases are TGTGCCAGCAGCTTAGGGGGGACTGTGTCCTACGAGCAGTACTTC. This translates into CASSLGGTVSYEQYF. Full variable domain (remainder filled in from reference TRBV13 and TRBJ2-7): AAGVIQSPRHLIKEKRETATLKCYPIPRHDTVYWYQQGPGQDPQFLISFYEKMQSDKGSIPDRFSAQQFSDYHSELNMSSLELGDSALYFCASSLGGTVSYEQYFGPGTRLTVT.

This clone was observed a handful of times. The chain carries TRBV4-1 and TRBJ1-1, with D perhaps TRBD1 (6 bases). The CDR3 contains 15 residues. Germline values: CDR1 MGHRA, CDR2 YSYEKL. Trimming removed 3 bases at V and 5 bases at J, with 16 bases between. The CDR3 bases are TGCGCCAGCAGCCAGTTGCCAGGGGATCTGACTGAAGCTTTCTTT. Its protein product is CASSQLPGDLTEAFF.

This clone was found once. This chain joins TRBV29-1 and TRBJ2-1, with TRBD2 matching over 7 bases. Germline CDR1 is SQVTM and CDR2 is ANQGSEA. This CDR3 contains 15 residues. V lost 0 bases to trimming and J lost 4 bases; unmatched junction nucleotides: 6. The CDR3 spells CSVEDPSGVYNEQFF. DNA for the CDR3: TGCAGCGTTGAAGATCCCAGCGGGGTTTACAATGAGCAGTTCTTC.

This chain links TRBV18 with TRBJ2-1, with TRBD2 matching over 9 bases. With V trimmed by 6 bases and J by 2 bases, 8 bases remained unmatched. Germline V gene data show CDR1 as KGHSH and CDR2 as LQKENI. This CDR3 is 16 amino acids long. The CDR3 region is CASSRDASGTYNEQFF. The CDR3 nucleotides read TGTGCCAGCTCTAGAGACGCTAGCGGGACCTACAATGAGCAGTTCTTC.

The chain carries TRBV9 and TRBJ2-3, with 10 bases fitting TRBD1. In germline, CDR1 is SGDLS, CDR2 YYNGEE. V shed 4 bases and J 5 bases; nucleotides not matched to a gene: 10. The CDR3 loop spans 16 amino acids. The CDR3 loop reads CASSSPGTGAEDTQYF. The CDR3 DNA is TGTGCCAGCAGCTCCCCCGGGACAGGGGCTGAAGATACGCAGTATTTT.

J is TRBJ2-7 and V is TRBV4-1, with TRBD2 identical over 14 bases. The CDR3 is made up of 17 amino acids. The V gene end was trimmed by 3 bases and the J gene end by 5 bases; junction bases not matched to a gene: 9. Germline V CDR1 and CDR2: MGHRA, YSYEKL. CDR3 in amino acids: CASSHGTSGRPLHEQYF. CDR3 bases: TGCGCCAGCAGCCACGGGACTAGCGGGAGACCGCTCCACGAGCAGTACTTC.

This chain uses TRBV15 with TRBJ2-5; 7 bases map to TRBD1. The J call may be faulty, since TRBJ2-7 better matches the DNA end. The germline V gene encodes CDR1 LNHNV and CDR2 YYDKDF (reference sequence). The CDR3 sequence is 16 residues long. In nucleotides, the CDR3 is TGTGCCACCAGCAGAGATCGGACAGGCGAAATGGTCGAGCAGTACTTC. Translating it yields CATSRDRTGEMVEQYF.

The table lists this clone with a few counts. CDR3 in amino acids: CASSLGIRGADTQYF. Here the CDR3 DNA reads TGTGCCAGCAGCTTAGGGATCAGGGGGGCGGATACGCAGTATTTT. This chain connects TRBV7-9 to TRBJ2-3, with a possible D match to TRBD1 (7 bases). Germline assignment: CDR1 SEHNR and CDR2 FQNEAQ (reference sequence). Trimming stripped 1 base from V and 6 bases from J, with 14 bases between. This CDR3 is built from 15 residues.

This sequence joins TRBV5-1 and TRBJ2-7; a weak D match, TRBD1 (5 bases). V was pared by 4 bases and J by 0 bases, with 17 bases between. This CDR3 contains 16 residues. CDR1 and CDR2 from the germline V gene are SGHRS and YFSETQ. This CDR3 is CASSPRWGGSSYEQYF. CDR3 coding DNA: TGCGCCAGCAGCCCCCGGTGGGGCGGCAGCTCCTACGAGCAGTACTTC.

The chain joins TRBV7-2 to TRBJ2-2, with a tentative D call TRBD1 (6 bases). From germline, CDR1 is SGHTA and CDR2 FQGNSA. Trimming took off 0 bases at V and 1 base at J, with 9 bases between the two ends. The CDR3 runs to 16 residues. This CDR3 is CASSLARGQNTGELFF. The CDR3 bases are TGTGCCAGCAGCTTAGCGAGGGGACAGAACACCGGGGAGCTGTTTTTT. The variable domain in full, with the rest retrieved from reference TRBV7-2 and TRBJ2-2, is GAGVSQSPSNKVTEKGKDVELRCDPISGHTALYWYRQSLGQGLEFLIYFQGNSAPDKSGLPSDRFSAERTGGSVSTLTIQRTQQEDSAVYLCASSLARGQNTGELFFGEGSRLTVL.

The chain links TRBV4-2 to TRBJ2-2, with D perhaps matching TRBD1 (5 bases). Trimming removed 1 base from V and 7 bases from J, with 13 bases in between. The CDR3 loop spans 15 amino acids. Germline V lookup: CDR1 LGHNA, CDR2 YNFKEQ. CDR3 in DNA: TGTGCCAGCAGCCAAGGTCGGCAGGGTGACGGGGAGCTGTTTTTT. This translates into CASSQGRQGDGELFF.

The chain combines TRBV6-5 with TRBJ1-1; TRBD1 agrees at 7 bases. The CDR3 runs 14 residues. J was trimmed by 2 bases and V by 4 bases; bases with no gene match: 4. The germline V gene encodes CDR1 MNHEY and CDR2 SVGAGI. CDR3 bases: TGTGCCAGCAGTTTCCGACAGGGCAACACTGAAGCTTTCTTT. Protein sequence: CASSFRQGNTEAFF.